This T cell receptor (beta chain) is drawn from a study of T-cell memory formation after mild COVID-19. General study findings and limits: Day 15 to 85 contractors were CD4/CD8 balanced; later expanders leaned CD4+.

TCRdb called the 5' RACE reads again in MiXCR, with one record for every CDR3 protein. This repertoire shows some 350,000 distinct CDR3 sequences, about a sixth found once; its top ten account for about 20%. A word on this clonotype: Its cognate antigen is unknown.

The CDR3 is 15 amino acids. Germline lookup yields CDR1 SGHTA and CDR2 FQGNSA. V gave up 4 bases and J gave up 3 bases; unmatched junction bases: 5. This chain joins TRBV7-2 and TRBJ1-5, with TRBD1 matching over 8 bases. Sequences were obtained from PBMCs or a T cell subset sorted from them (not recorded which). The TCR originated in a man aged 18 to 30 who had mild COVID-19 (a few samples of this study predate the infection). Cell type and time point are not known. The CDR3 loop reads CASSWQGAINQPQHF. The DNA for the CDR3 is TGTGCCAGCAGCTGGCAGGGGGCTATCAATCAGCCCCAGCATTTT.